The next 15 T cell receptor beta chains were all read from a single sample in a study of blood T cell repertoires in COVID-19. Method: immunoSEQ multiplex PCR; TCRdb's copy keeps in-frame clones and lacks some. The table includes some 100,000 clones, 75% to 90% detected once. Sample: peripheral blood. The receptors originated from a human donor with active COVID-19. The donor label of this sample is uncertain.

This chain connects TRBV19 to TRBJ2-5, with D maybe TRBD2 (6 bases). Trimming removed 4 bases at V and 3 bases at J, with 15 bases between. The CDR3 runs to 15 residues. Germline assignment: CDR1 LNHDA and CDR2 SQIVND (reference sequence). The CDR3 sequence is CASSTNRDLKETQYF. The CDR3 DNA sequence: TGTGCCAGTAGTACAAACCGGGACTTAAAAGAGACCCAGTACTTC.

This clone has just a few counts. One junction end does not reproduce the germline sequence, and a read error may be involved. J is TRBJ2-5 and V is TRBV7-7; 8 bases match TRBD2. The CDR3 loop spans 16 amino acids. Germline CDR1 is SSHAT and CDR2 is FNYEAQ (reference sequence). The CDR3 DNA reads TGTGCTAGCAGCTTAGGTGGACGGGGGGGCTCGGAGACCCAGTACTTC. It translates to CASSLGGRGGSETQYF.

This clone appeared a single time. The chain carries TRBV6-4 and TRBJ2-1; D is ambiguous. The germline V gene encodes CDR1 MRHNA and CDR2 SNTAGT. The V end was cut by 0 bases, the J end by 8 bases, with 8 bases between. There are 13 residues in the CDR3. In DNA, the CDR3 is TGTGCCAGCAGTGACTCTGAGTACCATGAGCAGTTCTTC. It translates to CASSDSEYHEQFF.

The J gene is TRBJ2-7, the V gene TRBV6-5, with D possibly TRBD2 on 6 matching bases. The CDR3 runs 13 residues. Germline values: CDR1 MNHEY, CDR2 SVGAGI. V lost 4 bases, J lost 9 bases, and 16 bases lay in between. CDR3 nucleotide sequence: TGTGCCAGCAGTTTGACAAGCGCCGGGGGGCAGTACTTC. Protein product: CASSLTSAGGQYF.

The CDR3 reads CASSFDGATDTQYF. CDR3 DNA: TGTGCCAGCAGTTTTGACGGAGCCACAGATACGCAGTATTTT. The gene calls are TRBV6-2 or TRBV6-3 and TRBJ2-3; D is unclear. CDR3 length equals 14 residues. The V gene's germline CDR1 is MNHEY and CDR2 SVGEGT. V was shortened by 4 bases and J by 2 bases, with 10 bases between the two germline ends.

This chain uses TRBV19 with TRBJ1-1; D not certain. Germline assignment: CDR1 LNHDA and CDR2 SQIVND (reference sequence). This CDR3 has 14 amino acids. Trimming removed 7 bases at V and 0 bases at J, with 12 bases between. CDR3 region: CASTARGMNTEAFF. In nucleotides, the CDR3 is TGTGCCAGTACCGCTCGGGGTATGAACACTGAAGCTTTCTTT. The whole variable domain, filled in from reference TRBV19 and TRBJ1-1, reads DGGITQSPKYLFRKEGQNVTLSCEQNLNHDAMYWYRQDPGQGLRLIYYSQIVNDFQKGDIAEGYSVSREKKESFPLTVTSAQKNPTAFYLCASTARGMNTEAFFGQGTRLTVV.

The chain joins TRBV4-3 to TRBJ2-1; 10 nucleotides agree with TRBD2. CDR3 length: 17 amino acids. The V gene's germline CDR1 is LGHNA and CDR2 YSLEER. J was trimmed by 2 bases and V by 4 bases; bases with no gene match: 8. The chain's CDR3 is CASSPVRSGGPYNEQFF. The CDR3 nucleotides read TGCGCCAGCAGCCCGGTACGTAGCGGGGGGCCCTACAATGAGCAGTTCTTC.

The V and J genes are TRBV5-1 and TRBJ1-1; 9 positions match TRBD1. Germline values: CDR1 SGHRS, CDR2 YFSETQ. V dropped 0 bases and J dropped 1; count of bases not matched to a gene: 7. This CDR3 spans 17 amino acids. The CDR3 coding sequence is TGCGCCAGCAGCTTGGTGGGGACAGGGATCCGGAACACTGAAGCTTTCTTT. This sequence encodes CASSLVGTGIRNTEAFF.

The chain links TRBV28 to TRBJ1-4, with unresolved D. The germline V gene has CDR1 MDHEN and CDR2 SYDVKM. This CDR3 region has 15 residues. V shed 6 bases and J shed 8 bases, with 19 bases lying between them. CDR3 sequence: CASSPAGGSSEKLFF. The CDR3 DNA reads TGTGCCAGCAGCCCAGCCGGAGGTAGTTCGGAAAAACTGTTTTTT.

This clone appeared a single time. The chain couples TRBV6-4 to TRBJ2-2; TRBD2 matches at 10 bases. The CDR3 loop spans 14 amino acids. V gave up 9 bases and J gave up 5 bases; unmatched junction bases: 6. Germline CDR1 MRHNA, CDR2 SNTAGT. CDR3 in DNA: TGTGCCAGGGAGCAGCGGGGGGGGACCGGGGAGCTGTTTTTT. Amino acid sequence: CAREQRGGTGELFF.

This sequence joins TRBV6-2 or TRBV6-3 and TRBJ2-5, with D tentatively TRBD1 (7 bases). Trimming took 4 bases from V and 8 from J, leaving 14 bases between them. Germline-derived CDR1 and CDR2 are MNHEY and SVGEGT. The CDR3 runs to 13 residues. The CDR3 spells CASSSTTGTTQYF. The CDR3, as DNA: TGTGCCAGCAGTTCTACGACAGGGACTACCCAGTACTTC.

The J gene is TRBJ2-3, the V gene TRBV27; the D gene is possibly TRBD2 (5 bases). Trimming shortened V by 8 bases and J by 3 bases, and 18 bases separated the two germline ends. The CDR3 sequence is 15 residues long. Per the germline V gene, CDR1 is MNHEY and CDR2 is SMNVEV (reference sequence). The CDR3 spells CASLVYAGGTDTQYF. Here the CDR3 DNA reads TGTGCCAGCCTCGTCTATGCGGGCGGGACAGATACGCAGTATTTT.

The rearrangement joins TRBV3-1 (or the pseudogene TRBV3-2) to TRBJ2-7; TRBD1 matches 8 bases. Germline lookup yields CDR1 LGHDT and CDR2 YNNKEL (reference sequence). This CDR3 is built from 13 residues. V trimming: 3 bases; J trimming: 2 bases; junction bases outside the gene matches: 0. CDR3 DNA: TGTGCCAGCAGCCAGGACAGGGCCTACGAGCAGTACTTC. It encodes CASSQDRAYEQYF.

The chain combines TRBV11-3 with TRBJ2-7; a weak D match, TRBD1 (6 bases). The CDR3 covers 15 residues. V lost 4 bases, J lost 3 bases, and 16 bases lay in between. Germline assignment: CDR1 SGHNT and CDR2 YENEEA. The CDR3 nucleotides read TGTGCCAGCAGCTCCAGAACAGGGTCAAACTACGAGCAGTACTTC. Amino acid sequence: CASSSRTGSNYEQYF.

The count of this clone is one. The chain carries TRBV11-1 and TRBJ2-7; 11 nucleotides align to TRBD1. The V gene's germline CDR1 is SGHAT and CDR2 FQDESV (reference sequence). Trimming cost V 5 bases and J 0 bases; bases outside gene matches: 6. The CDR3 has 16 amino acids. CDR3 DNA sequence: TGTGCCAGCAGCCGGAGGACAGGGGGCATCTCCTACGAGCAGTACTTC. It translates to CASSRRTGGISYEQYF.